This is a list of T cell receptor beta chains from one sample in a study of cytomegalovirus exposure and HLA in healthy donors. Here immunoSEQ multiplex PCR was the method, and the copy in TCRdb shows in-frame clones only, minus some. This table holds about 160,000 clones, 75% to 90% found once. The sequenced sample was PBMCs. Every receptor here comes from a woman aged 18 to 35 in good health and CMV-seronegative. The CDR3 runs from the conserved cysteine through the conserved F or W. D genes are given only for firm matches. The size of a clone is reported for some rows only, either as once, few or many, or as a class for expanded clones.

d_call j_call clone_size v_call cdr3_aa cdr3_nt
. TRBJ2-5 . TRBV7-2 CASSLGPEETQYF TGTGCCAGCAGCTTAGGACCGGAGGAGACCCAGTACTTC
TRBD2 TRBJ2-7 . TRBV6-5 CASSRMTSGSYEQYF TGTGCCAGCAGTCGCATGACTAGCGGGTCCTACGAGCAGTACTTC
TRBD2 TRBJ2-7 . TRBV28 CASGAGGPYEQYF TGTGCCAGCGGAGCGGGGGGGCCTTACGAGCAGTACTTC
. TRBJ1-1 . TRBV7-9 CASSDPRGAGTEAFF TGTGCCAGCAGCGACCCTCGCGGGGCCGGCACTGAAGCTTTCTTT
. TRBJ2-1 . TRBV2 CASSVLRYEQFF TGTGCCAGCAGTGTTTTGCGGTATGAGCAGTTCTTC
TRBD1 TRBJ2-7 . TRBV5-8 CASSSPGQGPYEQYF TGTGCCAGCAGCTCTCCGGGACAGGGTCCCTACGAGCAGTACTTC
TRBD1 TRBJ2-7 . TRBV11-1 CASSKGQGANEQYF TGTGCCAGCAGCAAGGGACAGGGGGCGAACGAGCAGTACTTC
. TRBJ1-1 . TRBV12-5 CASGLLDSTEAFF TGTGCTAGTGGTTTGCTGGACAGCACTGAAGCTTTCTTT
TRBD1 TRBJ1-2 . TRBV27 CASSQTGQGAYGYTF TGTGCCAGCAGTCAGACAGGACAGGGGGCTTATGGCTACACCTTC
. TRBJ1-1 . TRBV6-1 CASSEGGNTEAFF TGTGCCAGCAGTGAGGGGGGGAACACTGAAGCTTTCTTT
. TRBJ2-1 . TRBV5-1 CASSLGPYLGYNEQFF TGCGCCAGCAGCTTGGGCCCATATCTAGGATACAATGAGCAGTTCTTC
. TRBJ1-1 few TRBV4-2 CASSLSLNTEAFF TGTGCCAGCAGCCTAAGCTTGAACACTGAAGCTTTCTTT
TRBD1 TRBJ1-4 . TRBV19 CASRLTGGAEKLFF TGTGCCAGTAGGCTGACAGGGGGCGCCGAAAAACTGTTTTTT
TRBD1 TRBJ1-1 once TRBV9 CASSVTPGTGEAFF TGTGCCAGCAGCGTAACCCCGGGGACAGGTGAAGCTTTCTTT
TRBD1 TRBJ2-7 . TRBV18 CASSPPTGFGEQYF TGTGCCAGCTCACCACCGACAGGGTTCGGTGAGCAGTACTTC
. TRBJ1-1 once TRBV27 CASSPQGGNTEAFF TGTGCCAGCAGTCCCCAAGGGGGGAACACTGAAGCTTTCTTT
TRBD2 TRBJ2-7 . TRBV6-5 CASSYKRESYEQYF TGTGCCAGCAGTTACAAGCGGGAGTCCTACGAGCAGTACTTC
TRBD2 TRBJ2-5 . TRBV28 CASSLGWRGRGETQYF TGTGCCAGCAGTTTAGGTTGGCGCGGGAGAGGTGAGACCCAGTACTTC
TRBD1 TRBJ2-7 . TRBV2 CASSDGVGTVGEQYF TGTGCCAGCAGTGATGGGGTAGGGACAGTCGGCGAGCAGTACTTC
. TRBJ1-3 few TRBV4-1 CASSQGRVSGNTIYF TGCGCCAGCAGCCAAGGCAGGGTCTCTGGAAACACCATATATTTT
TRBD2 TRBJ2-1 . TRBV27 CASTGLAGGGEFF TGTGCCAGCACTGGACTAGCGGGGGGGGGCGAGTTCTTC
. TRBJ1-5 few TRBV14 CASSQHYGQPQHF TGTGCCAGCAGCCAACATTACGGTCAGCCCCAGCATTTT
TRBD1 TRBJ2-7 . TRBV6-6 CASSRGQGLEQYF TGTGCCAGCAGCCGCGGACAGGGCCTCGAGCAGTACTTC
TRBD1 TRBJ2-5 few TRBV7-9 CASSLDRGSETQYF TGTGCCAGCAGCTTAGACAGGGGGTCGGAGACCCAGTACTTC
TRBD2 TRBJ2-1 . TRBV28 CASSLLAGAQPNEQFF TGTGCCAGCAGTTTACTAGCGGGGGCTCAACCCAATGAGCAGTTCTTC
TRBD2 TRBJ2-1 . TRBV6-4 CASSVGAGGPWNEQFF TGTGCCAGCAGTGTTGGGGCGGGGGGGCCCTGGAATGAGCAGTTCTTC
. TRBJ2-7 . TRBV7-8 CASSLPGSYEQYF TGTGCCAGCAGCTTACCCGGGTCCTACGAGCAGTACTTC
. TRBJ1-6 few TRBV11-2 CASSLGGRRNSPLHF TGTGCCAGCAGCTTAGGGGGGAGGAGGAATTCACCCCTCCACTTT
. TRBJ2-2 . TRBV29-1 CSALGLSRELFF TGCAGCGCTTTGGGACTGTCGAGGGAGCTGTTTTTT
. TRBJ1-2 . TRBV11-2 CASSLVGDSNYGYTF TGTGCCAGCAGCTTAGTCGGGGATTCTAACTATGGCTACACCTTC
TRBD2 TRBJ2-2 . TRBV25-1 CASSEREGRTGELFF TGTGCCAGCAGTGAACGGGAGGGCCGCACCGGGGAGCTGTTTTTT
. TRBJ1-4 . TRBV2 CASSEALRREQLFF TGTGCCAGCAGTGAAGCGCTTCGGAGAGAACAACTGTTTTTT
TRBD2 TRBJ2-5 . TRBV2 CASRETSGEETQYF TGTGCCAGCAGGGAGACTAGCGGGGAAGAGACCCAGTACTTC
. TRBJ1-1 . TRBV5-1 CASSFDSTEAFF TGCGCCAGCAGCTTCGACAGCACTGAAGCTTTCTTT
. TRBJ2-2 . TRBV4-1 CASSYYTEAANTGELFF TGCGCCAGCAGTTATTACACTGAGGCCGCGAACACCGGGGAGCTGTTTTTT
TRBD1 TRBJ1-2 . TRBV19 CASSARQGARQYGYTF TGTGCCAGTAGCGCGAGACAGGGGGCGAGACAGTATGGCTACACCTTC
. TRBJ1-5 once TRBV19 CASSRGAGQPQHF TGTGCCAGTAGTCGCGGGGCAGGACAGCCCCAGCATTTT
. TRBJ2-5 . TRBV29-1 CSALDAGFGETQYF TGCAGCGCCCTAGACGCGGGGTTCGGGGAGACCCAGTACTTC
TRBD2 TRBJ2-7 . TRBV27 CASSLSGGLPSSYEQYF TGTGCCAGCAGTTTATCGGGGGGGTTACCCTCCTCCTACGAGCAGTACTTC
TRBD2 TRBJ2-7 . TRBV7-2 CASSLTTSAAYEQYF TGTGCCAGCAGCTTAACGACTAGCGCAGCCTACGAGCAGTACTTC
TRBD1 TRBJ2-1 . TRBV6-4 CASSRQGKDEQFF TGTGCCAGCAGCCGACAGGGAAAGGACGAGCAGTTCTTC
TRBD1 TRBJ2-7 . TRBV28 CASRTRQGSSYEQYF TGTGCCAGCAGAACTCGACAGGGCAGCTCCTACGAGCAGTACTTC
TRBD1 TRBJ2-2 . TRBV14 CASPMGQVNGTGELFF TGTGCCAGCCCTATGGGACAGGTGAACGGCACCGGGGAGCTGTTTTTT
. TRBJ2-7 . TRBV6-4 CASSDSRGWSEQYF TGTGCCAGCAGTGACTCAAGGGGTTGGAGCGAGCAGTACTTC
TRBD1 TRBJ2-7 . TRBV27 CASSSQPSGQGEHEQYF TGTGCCAGCAGTTCCCAACCCTCGGGACAGGGTGAACACGAGCAGTACTTC
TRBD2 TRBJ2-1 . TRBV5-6 CASSWGLAARPRNYNEQFF TGTGCCAGCAGCTGGGGACTAGCGGCCCGACCTCGCAATTACAATGAGCAGTTCTTC
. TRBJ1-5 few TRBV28 CASSFVSNQPQHF TGTGCCAGCAGTTTCGTTAGCAATCAGCCCCAGCATTTT
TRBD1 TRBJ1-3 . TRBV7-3 CASSFGTGTSRNTIYF TGTGCCAGCAGCTTTGGGACAGGGACGTCTCGAAACACCATATATTTT
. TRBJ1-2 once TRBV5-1 CASSSQAGGNYGYTF TGCGCCAGCAGCTCTCAAGCGGGGGGGAACTATGGCTACACCTTC
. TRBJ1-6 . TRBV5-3 CARSSPSAENNSPLHF TGTGCCAGAAGCTCTCCTTCGGCGGAAAATAATTCACCCCTCCACTTT
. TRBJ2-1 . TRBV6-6 CASSPFGNDYNEQFF TGTGCCAGCAGCCCTTTCGGGAACGACTACAATGAGCAGTTCTTC
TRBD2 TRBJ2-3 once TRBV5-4 CASSLGLAGDTQYF TGTGCCAGCAGCTTAGGACTAGCTGGAGATACGCAGTATTTT
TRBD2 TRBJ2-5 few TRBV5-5 CASSSGLAGGQETQYF TGTGCCAGCAGCTCCGGACTAGCGGGGGGCCAAGAGACCCAGTACTTC
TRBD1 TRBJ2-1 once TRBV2 CATKTLPGQGAVEQFF TGTGCCACCAAAACCCTCCCGGGACAGGGGGCGGTTGAGCAGTTCTTC
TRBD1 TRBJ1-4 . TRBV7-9 CASSWTGPNEKLFF TGTGCCAGCAGCTGGACAGGCCCTAATGAAAAACTGTTTTTT
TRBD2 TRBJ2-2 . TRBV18 CASSPLAGGTGELFF TGTGCCAGCTCACCCCTAGCGGGAGGCACCGGGGAGCTGTTTTTT
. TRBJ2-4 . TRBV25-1 CASSEYAKGAKNIQYF TGTGCCAGCAGTGAATACGCCAAGGGGGCCAAAAACATTCAGTACTTC
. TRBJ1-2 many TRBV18 CASSQQDYGYTF TGTGCCAGCTCACAACAGGATTATGGCTACACCTTC
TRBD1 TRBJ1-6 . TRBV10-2 CASSAGTGYNSPLHF TGCGCCAGCAGTGCAGGGACAGGGTATAATTCACCCCTCCACTTT
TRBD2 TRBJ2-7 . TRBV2 CASSVAGGFYEQYF TGTGCCAGCAGTGTAGCGGGGGGTTTCTACGAGCAGTACTTC